Sequencing of this TCR beta chain was carried out in a study of shared clonotypes between healthy human individuals (dated by TCRdb to the early 2020s). A note on the overall study: The cohort included three men and two women between 18 and 49 years of age. Leukapheresis yielded between about 0.9 and 9.5 billion PBMCs per donor. For each donor, CD4 naive and CD4 memory were each run on three plates, CD8 naive on two plates, and CD8 memory on one plate. Different laboratories and diverse techniques were used to prepare libraries and sequence TCR repertoires, to increase sequencing depth and limit assay-specific biases. The study deeply sequenced blood TCR repertoires of about 5 healthy adults to estimate repertoire size and the extent of clonotype sharing between individuals.

Between the V and J ends, shortened by 3 bases and 4 bases respectively, the junction contains 10 bases. The CDR3 numbers 14 residues from cysteine through phenylalanine. Just CDR3 DNA is preserved here, 42 bases in frame from base 1. CDR1 MDHEN and CDR2 SYDVKM are derived from the germline V gene. TCR CDR3 regions were amplified from genomic DNA by multiplex PCR using the deep immunoSEQ assay. Extracted genomic DNA from each cell subset was distributed evenly across all wells of several immunoSEQ 96-well plates, and each plate was treated as a replicate. For sorted subsets, about 200 ng genomic DNA, equal to 30,000 or so T cell genomes, was loaded into each replicate PCR. Purified libraries were measured with a Qubit 3.0 fluorometer, size-checked on a Bioanalyzer 2100, and measured again with the KAPA Library Quantification kit. Each immunoSEQ 96-well plate was sequenced on its own single-read 150-cycle Illumina NextSeq 550 flow cell. The original methods were these. Because the immunoSEQ output included only junctional sequences and no quality scores, the filtering could not be the same as the filtering used for full-length reads. Sequences were annotated with PyIR, a Python wrapper for IgBLAST v1.9, using IMGT germline references to assign V/J genes and CDR3. Reads were filtered out if the reads had weak V/J assignments (E-value above 1e-6), no CDR3, stop codons, out-of-frame junctions, or ambiguous translated residues. V3J clonotypes were defined by identical inferred V gene, J gene, and CDR3 amino acid sequence. The percentage overlap between two repertoires was calculated by dividing the number of shared unique clonotypes by the size of the smaller repertoire. Richness of each repertoire was evaluated using RTK rarefaction, the Chao1 estimator, and Recon v2.1 estimates of unobserved clonotypes. Generation probabilities were computed with OLGA for all TCRbeta clonotypes obtained by the gDNA method from a few donors. Held by TCRdb, this immuneACCESS table contains in-frame sequences only and omits some clones. Under half of the omission traces to an unresolved V gene where checked; the cause of the rest is unknown. That table is the source of V, J and clone size, and D and trimming were worked out from the DNA. The table for this sample lists about 2.2 million clones; 80% to 95% of them were counted only once. 1.5% to 2% of the sample is taken by the ten largest.

General conclusions and limits of the study: Around 5.4% of naive CD4, 3.5% of naive CD8, 2.3% of memory CD4, and around 0.42% of memory CD8 clonotypes were shared across a few donors. Pairwise subsampling indicated that sequencing depth was expected to affect the degree of clonotype sharing among donors. Naive subsets generally had larger estimated clonotype richness than memory subsets. Sampling was restricted to blood, and TCR repertoires in tissues likely differ from the TCR repertoires found in blood. Incomplete sequencing was indicated by rarefaction of sorted-subset datasets, despite the large sequencing depth. Clonotypes shared by all four sorted-subset donors showed higher generation probabilities than non-shared clonotypes. Because the study included a small number of donors, the genetic and exposure-history diversity represented was limited.

Points on this clone: What antigen it recognizes has not been identified. Base qualities are not at hand, and no much larger clone is one base apart.

CD8 naive samples were CD45RO-negative cells positively selected for CCR7, giving a CD45RA+CCR7+ population that excluded TemRA cells. Healthy HIV-negative adults with no recently reported acute infections or vaccinations were included as donors. All donors were Caucasian adults living in Nashville, Tennessee, USA. Blood was obtained by leukapheresis, after which PBMCs were separated by Ficoll-Histopaque density gradient centrifugation and cryopreserved in liquid nitrogen vapor phase. Analytical flow cytometry was used to check the purity and quantity of each magnetically sorted T cell population. From each sorted fraction, genomic DNA was isolated and quantified by UV absorbance on a Nanodrop 2000c.

Sequencing was performed on naive CD8+ T cells from PBMCs. This sample's cell subset or site label indicates: CD45RA+CCR7+. The clonotype originates from a man younger than 35 in good health. Some clones in this sample may be carry-over from other donors' samples. The receptor chain draws on TRBV28 and TRBJ2-1, with the D gene too uncertain to name. The DNA sequence reads TGTGCCAGCAGTTTGGAGACGCTGTACAATGAGCAGTTCTTC. This encodes CASSLETLYNEQFF.